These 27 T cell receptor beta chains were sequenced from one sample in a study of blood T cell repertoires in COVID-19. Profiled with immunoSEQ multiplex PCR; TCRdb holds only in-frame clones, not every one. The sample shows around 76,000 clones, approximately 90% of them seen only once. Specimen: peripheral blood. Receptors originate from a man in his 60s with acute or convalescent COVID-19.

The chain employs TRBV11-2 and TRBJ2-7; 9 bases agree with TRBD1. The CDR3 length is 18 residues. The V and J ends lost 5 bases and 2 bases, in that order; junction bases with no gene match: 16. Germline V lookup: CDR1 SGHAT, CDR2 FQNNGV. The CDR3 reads CASSDRWDRVLPTYEQYF. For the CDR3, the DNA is TGTGCCAGCAGCGACCGATGGGACAGGGTCCTACCGACCTACGAGCAGTACTTC.

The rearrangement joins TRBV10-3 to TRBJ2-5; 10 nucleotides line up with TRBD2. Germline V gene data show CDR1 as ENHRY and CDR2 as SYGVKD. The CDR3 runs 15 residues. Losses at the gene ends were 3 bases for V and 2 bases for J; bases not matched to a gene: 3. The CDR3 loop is CAISDGLADQETQYF. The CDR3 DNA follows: TGTGCCATCAGTGACGGACTAGCGGATCAAGAGACCCAGTACTTC.

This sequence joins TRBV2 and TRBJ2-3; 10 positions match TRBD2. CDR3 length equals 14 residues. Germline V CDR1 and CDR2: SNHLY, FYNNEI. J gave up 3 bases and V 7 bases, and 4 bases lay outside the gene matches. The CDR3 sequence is CASTPGLATDTQYF. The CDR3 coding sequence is TGTGCCAGCACCCCGGGACTAGCGACAGATACGCAGTATTTT.

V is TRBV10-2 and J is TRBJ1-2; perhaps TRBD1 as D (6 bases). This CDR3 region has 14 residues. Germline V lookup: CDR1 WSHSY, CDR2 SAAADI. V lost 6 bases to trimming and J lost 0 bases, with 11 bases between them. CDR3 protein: CASRRTGTNYGYTF. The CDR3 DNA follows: TGCGCCAGCAGACGTACAGGGACTAACTATGGCTACACCTTC.

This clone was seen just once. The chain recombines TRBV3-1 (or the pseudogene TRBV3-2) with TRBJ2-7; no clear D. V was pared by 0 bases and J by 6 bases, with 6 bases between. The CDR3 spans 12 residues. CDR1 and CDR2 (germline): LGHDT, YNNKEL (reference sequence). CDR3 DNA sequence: TGTGCCAGCAGCCAAGATGCCGGCGAGCAGTACTTC. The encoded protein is CASSQDAGEQYF.

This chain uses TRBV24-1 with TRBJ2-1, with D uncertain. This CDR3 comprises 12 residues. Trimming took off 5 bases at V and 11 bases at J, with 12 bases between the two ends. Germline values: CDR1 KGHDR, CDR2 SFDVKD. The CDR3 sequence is CATSASSVQQFF. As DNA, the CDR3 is TGTGCCACCAGTGCGTCCAGCGTCCAGCAGTTCTTC.

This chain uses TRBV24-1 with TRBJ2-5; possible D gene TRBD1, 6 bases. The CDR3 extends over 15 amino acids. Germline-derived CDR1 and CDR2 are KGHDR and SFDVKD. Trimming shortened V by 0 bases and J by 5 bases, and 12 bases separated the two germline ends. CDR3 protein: CATSDLVQGGETQYF. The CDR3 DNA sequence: TGTGCCACCAGTGATTTGGTACAGGGTGGGGAGACCCAGTACTTC.

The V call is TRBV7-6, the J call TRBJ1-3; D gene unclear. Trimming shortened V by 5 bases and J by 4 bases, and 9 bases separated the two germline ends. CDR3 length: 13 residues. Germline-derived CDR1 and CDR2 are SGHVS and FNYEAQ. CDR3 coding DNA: TGTGCCAGCAGCCTCTTTGAGGGAAACACCATATATTTT. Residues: CASSLFEGNTIYF.

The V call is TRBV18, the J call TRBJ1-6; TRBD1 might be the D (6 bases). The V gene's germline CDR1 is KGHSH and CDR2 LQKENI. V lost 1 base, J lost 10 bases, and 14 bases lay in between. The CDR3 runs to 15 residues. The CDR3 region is CASSPRAGEGSPLHF. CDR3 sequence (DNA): TGTGCCAGCTCACCACGGGCAGGGGAGGGGTCACCCCTCCACTTT.

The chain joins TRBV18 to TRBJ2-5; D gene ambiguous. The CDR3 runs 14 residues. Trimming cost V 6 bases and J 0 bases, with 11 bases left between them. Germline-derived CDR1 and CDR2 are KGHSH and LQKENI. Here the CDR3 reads CASSYLQDQETQYF. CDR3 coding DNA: TGTGCCAGCTCGTATTTACAAGACCAAGAGACCCAGTACTTC.

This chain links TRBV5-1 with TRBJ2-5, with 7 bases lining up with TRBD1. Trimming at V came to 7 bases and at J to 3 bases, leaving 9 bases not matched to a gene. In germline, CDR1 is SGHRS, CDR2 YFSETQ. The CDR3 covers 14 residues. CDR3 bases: TGCGCCAGCGGGCAGGGACAGAAAGAAGAGACCCAGTACTTC. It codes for CASGQGQKEETQYF.

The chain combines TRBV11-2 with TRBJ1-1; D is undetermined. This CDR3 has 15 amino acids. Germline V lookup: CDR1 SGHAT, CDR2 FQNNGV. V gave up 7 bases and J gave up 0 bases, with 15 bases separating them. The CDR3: CASNPGTVMNTEAFF. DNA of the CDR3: TGTGCCAGCAACCCGGGAACGGTGATGAACACTGAAGCTTTCTTT.

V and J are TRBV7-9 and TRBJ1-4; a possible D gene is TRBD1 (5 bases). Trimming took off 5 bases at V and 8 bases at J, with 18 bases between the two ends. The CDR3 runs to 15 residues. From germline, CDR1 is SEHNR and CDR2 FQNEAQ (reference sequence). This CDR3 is CASSPTRTPTEKLFF. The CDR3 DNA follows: TGTGCCAGCAGCCCTACCCGGACACCCACGGAAAAACTGTTTTTT.

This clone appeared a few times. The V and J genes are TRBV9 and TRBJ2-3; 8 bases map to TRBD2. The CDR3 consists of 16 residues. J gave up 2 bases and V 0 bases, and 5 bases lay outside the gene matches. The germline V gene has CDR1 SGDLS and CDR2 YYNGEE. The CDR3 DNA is TGTGCCAGCAGCGTAGGCGGCGGGGGGACCACAGATACGCAGTATTTT. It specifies CASSVGGGGTTDTQYF.

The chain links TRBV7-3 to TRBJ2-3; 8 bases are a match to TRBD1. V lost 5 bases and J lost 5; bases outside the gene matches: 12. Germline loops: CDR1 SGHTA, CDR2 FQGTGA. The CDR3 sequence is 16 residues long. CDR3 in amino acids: CASSLSGGRGLDTQYF. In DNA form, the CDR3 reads TGTGCCAGCAGCCTCTCAGGGGGCAGGGGGTTAGATACGCAGTATTTT.

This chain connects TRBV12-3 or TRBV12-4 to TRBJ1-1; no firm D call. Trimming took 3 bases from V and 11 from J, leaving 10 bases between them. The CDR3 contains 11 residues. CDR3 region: CASSLSVAAFF. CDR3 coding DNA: TGTGCCAGCAGTTTGTCCGTTGCGGCTTTCTTT.

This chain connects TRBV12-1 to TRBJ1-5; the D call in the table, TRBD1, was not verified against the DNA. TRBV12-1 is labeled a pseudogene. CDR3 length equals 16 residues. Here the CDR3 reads CASSFEGAGRRKPQHF. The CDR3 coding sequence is TGTGCCAGCAGCTTTGAGGGGGCAGGGAGACGCAAGCCCCAGCATTTT.

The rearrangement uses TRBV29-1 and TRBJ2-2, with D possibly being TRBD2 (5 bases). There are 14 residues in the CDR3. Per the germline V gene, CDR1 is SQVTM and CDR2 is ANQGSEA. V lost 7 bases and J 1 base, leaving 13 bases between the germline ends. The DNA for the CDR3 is TGCAGCGCCGACCATCGGGGGAACACCGGGGAGCTGTTTTTT. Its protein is CSADHRGNTGELFF.

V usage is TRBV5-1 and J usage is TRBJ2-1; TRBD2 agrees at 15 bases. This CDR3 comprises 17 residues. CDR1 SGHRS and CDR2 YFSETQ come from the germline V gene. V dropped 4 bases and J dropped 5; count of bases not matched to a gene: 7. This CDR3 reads CASSRGTSGRSNNEQFF. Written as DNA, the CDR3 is TGCGCCAGCAGCCGTGGGACTAGCGGGAGGTCGAACAATGAGCAGTTCTTC.

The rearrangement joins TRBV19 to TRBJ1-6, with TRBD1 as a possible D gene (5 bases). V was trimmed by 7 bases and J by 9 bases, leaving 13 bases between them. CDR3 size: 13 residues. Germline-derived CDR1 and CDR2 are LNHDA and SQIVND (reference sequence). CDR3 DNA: TGTGCCAGTACAGGGTTGGGGGGTTCACCCCTCCACTTT. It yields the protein CASTGLGGSPLHF.

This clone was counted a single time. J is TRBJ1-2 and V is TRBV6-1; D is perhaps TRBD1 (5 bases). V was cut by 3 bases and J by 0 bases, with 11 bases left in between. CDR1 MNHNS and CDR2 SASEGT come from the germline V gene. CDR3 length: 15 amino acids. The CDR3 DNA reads TGTGCCAGCAGTGACGACAGCCTTACTAACTATGGCTACACCTTC. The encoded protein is CASSDDSLTNYGYTF.

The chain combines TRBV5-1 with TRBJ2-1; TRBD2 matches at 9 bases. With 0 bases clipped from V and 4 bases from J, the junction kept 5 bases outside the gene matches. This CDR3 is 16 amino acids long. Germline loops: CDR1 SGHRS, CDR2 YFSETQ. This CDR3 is CASSLEPRGGYNEQFF. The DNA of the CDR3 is TGCGCCAGCAGCTTGGAGCCGCGGGGGGGATACAATGAGCAGTTCTTC.

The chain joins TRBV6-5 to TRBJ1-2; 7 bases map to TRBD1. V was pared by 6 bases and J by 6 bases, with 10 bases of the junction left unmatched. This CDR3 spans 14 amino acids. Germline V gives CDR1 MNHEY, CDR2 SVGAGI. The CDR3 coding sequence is TGTGCCAGCAGAACCCGGACAGGTCAACATGGCTACACCTTC. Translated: CASRTRTGQHGYTF.

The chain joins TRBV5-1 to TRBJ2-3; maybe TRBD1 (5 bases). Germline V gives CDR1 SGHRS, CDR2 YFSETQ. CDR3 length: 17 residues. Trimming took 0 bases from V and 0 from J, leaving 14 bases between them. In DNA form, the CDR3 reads TGCGCCAGCAGCTTGGTTGGGTCAGGGATTAGCACAGATACGCAGTATTTT. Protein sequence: CASSLVGSGISTDTQYF.

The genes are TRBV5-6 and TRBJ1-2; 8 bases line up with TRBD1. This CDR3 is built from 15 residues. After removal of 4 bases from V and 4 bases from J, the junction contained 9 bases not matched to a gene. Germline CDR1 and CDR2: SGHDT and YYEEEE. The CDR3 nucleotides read TGTGCCAGCAGCCCCGGACAGGGCCGCGGCTATGGCTACACCTTC. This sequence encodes CASSPGQGRGYGYTF.

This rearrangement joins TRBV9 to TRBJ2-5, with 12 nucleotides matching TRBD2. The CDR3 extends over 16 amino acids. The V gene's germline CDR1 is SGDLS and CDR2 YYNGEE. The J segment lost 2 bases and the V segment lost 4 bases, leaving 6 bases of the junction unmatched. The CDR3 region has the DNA TGTGCCAGCAGCCGTGGACTAGCGGGGCGGCAAGAGACCCAGTACTTC. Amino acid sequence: CASSRGLAGRQETQYF.

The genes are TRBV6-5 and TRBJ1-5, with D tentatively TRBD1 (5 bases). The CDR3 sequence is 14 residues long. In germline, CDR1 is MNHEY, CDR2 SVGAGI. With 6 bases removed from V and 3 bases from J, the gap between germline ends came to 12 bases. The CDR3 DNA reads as TGTGCCAGCAGAAATCAGGGACTCAATCAGCCCCAGCATTTT. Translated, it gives CASRNQGLNQPQHF.